This T cell receptor beta chain was sequenced for a study of T cell responses to AZD1222 COVID-19 vaccine. Measured with immunoSEQ multiplex PCR; TCRdb has only the in-frame clones, and not every one. The sample records some 140,000 clones, around 84% being singletons. The germline V gene encodes CDR1 MNHNS and CDR2 SASEGT. The CDR3 extends over 15 amino acids. The V end was cut by 1 base, the J end by 3 bases, with 13 bases between. V and J are TRBV6-1 and TRBJ2-7; D may be TRBD2 (5 bases). This clonotype originated in an adult in good health. The material sequenced was peripheral blood, taken on day 0 of AZD1222 vaccination. In nucleotides, the CDR3 is TGTGCCAGCAGTGAAGTGGATGGGAGTTACTACGAGCAGTACTTC. Amino acids: CASSEVDGSYYEQYF.